This T cell receptor (beta chain) was found in a study of blood T cells in healthy people across ages. Per sample, a minimum of 6 million PBMCs were isolated. PCR was performed a second time for about 7 to 12 cycles using a sample-barcoded 5' primer and a J-beta primer mix. TCRdb fed the 5' RACE reads into MiXCR, producing one record per CDR3 protein. The table records around 1.1 million distinct CDR3 sequences, more than 30% of them present only once. Per the germline V gene, CDR1 is MNHNY and CDR2 is SVGAGI (reference sequence). The CDR3 contains 13 residues. The V end was cut by 0 bases, the J end by 8 bases, with 10 bases between.

The TCR was taken from a man in his late teens or twenties in good health. The chain joins TRBV6-6 to TRBJ1-2, with D uncertain. Source material: blood. The CDR3 region is CASSYSNWSGYTF. CDR3 bases: TGTGCCAGCAGTTACTCGAATTGGAGCGGCTACACCTTC.